This T cell receptor beta chain was found in a study of T-cell memory formation after mild COVID-19. 5'RACE primed at constant segments yielded TCR alpha and TCR beta cDNA libraries bearing sample barcodes and UMIs. TCRdb fed the 5' RACE reads into MiXCR, producing one record per CDR3 protein. Of 250,000 to 350,000 distinct CDR3 sequences detected, approximately 19% appear once; the ten largest clones hold under 25%. Germline trimming cut 4 bases from V and 3 bases from J; bases unmatched to any gene: 7. Per germline, CDR1 SGHTA and CDR2 FQGNSA. The length of the CDR3 is 16 residues. This clonotype was seen only a few times. The target antigen is unknown. Regarding the study as a whole: Of the contracting clones, CD4+ ones lay mainly in CM and EM, and CD8+ ones in EMRA.

The rearrangement uses TRBV7-2 and TRBJ2-5; 11 positions agree with TRBD2. The source material was PBMCs or a T cell subset sorted from them (not recorded which). The TCR originated in a man aged 18-30 years who had mild COVID-19 (a few samples of this study predate the infection). Cell type and time point are not known. The CDR3 DNA follows: TGTGCCAGCAGCTCCACACGGGGACTAGCGGAAGAGACCCAGTACTTC. It is translated as CASSSTRGLAEETQYF. The whole variable domain, filled in from reference TRBV7-2 and TRBJ2-5, reads GAGVSQSPSNKVTEKGKDVELRCDPISGHTALYWYRQSLGQGLEFLIYFQGNSAPDKSGLPSDRFSAERTGGSVSTLTIQRTQQEDSAVYLCASSSTRGLAEETQYFGPGTRLLVL.